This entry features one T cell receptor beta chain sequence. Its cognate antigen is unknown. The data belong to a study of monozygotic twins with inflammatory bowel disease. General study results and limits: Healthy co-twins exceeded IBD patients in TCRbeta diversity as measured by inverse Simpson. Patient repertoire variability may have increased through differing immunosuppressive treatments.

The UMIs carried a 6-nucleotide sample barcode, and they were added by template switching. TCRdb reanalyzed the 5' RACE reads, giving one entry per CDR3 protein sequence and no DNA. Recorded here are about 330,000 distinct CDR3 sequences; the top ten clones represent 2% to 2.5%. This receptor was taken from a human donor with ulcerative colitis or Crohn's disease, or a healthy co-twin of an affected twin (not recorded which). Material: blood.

The CDR3 is CASSDPQGALETQYF. V usage is TRBV5-1 and J usage is TRBJ2-5; TCRdb names TRBD1, which stays unverified in the absence of DNA. Germline values: CDR1 SGHRS, CDR2 YFSETQ. CDR3 length: 15 amino acids.